This T cell receptor beta chain was sequenced in a study of cytomegalovirus exposure and HLA in healthy donors. CDR3 length: 15 amino acids. V lost 4 bases, J lost 0 bases, and 11 bases lay in between. Looked up from germline, CDR1 is SGHDT and CDR2 is YYEEEE. PCR was performed using 60 Vbeta and 13 Jbeta primers. Authors' methods: The authors later counted some 76 million unique TCR beta chains, some 9.9 million of them shared. Sequencing used immunoSEQ multiplex PCR; TCRdb keeps in-frame clones, though not all of them. V, J and clone size derive from that table, while D and trimming were established from the DNA sequence. Of 180,000 or so clones detected, about 80% appear once; the ten largest clones hold over 13%. At collection, donors were nominally healthy, but unrecorded immune exposures were probable. This clone has just a few counts. Its target is not known. Study outcomes and limitations: Donors belonging to an Asian-associated ancestry cluster reportedly showed fewer N-insertions in productive TCRs than the 666-donor mean, according to what a later analysis found. What a later analysis showed was that several of the most significant clusters appeared linked to common viral pathogens.

This clonotype was obtained from a man over 45 in good health and CMV-seropositive. The J gene is TRBJ1-5, the V gene TRBV5-6, with D possibly TRBD1 on 6 matching bases. Specimen: PBMCs. CDR3 residues: CASSLTGYSNQPQHF. CDR3 nucleotide sequence: TGTGCCAGCAGCCTCACAGGGTATAGCAATCAGCCCCAGCATTTT.